The entry that follows covers one T cell receptor (beta chain) sequence. Its antigen is still unknown. No base-level quality is on record; no much larger clone is a single base apart. This entry comes from a study of cytomegalovirus exposure and HLA in healthy donors (dated by TCRdb to about 2017). In the study overall: An earlier analysis of several hundred of the donors reported approximately 300 Gb of sequence data and around 110 million unique TCR beta sequences obtained from about 200 million T cells. An early release covering roughly 600 HLA-typed donors comprised around 300 gigabases of sequencing data and around 80 million unique TCR sequences. Of the 398 genotyped donors, approximately 82% fell in the genetic ancestry cluster associated with self-reported Caucasian donors. The aim of the study was to test whether cataloging public T cell receptors could identify signatures of past pathogen exposure. The study used immunosequencing to profile the T cell repertoires of approximately 690 subjects and linked those repertoires to cytomegalovirus serostatus. A separate validation cohort of 100 to 150 different subjects was used in addition to the approximately 670-subject first cohort. To predict cytomegalovirus infection status, the study brought together high-throughput TCR immunosequencing, statistical association of individual TCRs with disease status, and machine learning. To study patterns of TCR occurrence, a later analysis re-analyzed previously published TCR beta repertoires from around 700 donors and added high-resolution HLA genotyping. The later analysis used no new phenotypic data to find candidate immune exposures, relying instead on TCR beta sequences and their occurrence across donors. An earlier analysis of approximately 580 of the donors used high-throughput TCR beta sequencing to judge whether each TCR beta V gene segment behaved as functional or pseudogenic. Donor age, sex, ethnicity and CMV serostatus were compiled together with the repertoire data. A later genetic analysis used genome-wide SNP genotypes for about 55% of the 666 donors, treating that subset as a discovery cohort. Every discovery cohort repertoire had been produced on one sequencing platform. HLA typing included class I and class II loci at four-digit resolution. Typing coverage differed by locus: A, B, C, DRB1 and DQB1 were typed in roughly 620-630 donors, DQA1 in about 550, DPA1 in some 570, and DPB1 in 450 to 480. Because of strong linkage in the cohort, five DR-DQ haplotypes were treated as single units for association and clustering. Among roughly 400 genotyped donors of the cohort, an average of around 240,000 unique TCR beta nucleotide sequences was sequenced per donor, of which 15% to 20% were non-productive. Results and caveats for the whole study, not just this receptor: A further reported finding was that TCR beta sequences accurately predicted the HLA-A and HLA-B alleles for most subjects in the first cohort. V-gene and J-gene trimming of TCR beta chains was associated with a missense DCLRE1C variant in a later genetic analysis, and the association was replicated in an independent cohort. In a later analysis, most CMV-associated TCR beta chains were found to appear HLA-restricted, with HLA associations seemingly driven largely by CMV exposure. Correlated functional status among segregating V segments might be attributable to linkage disequilibrium, but an unknown experimental factor could not be ruled out. Because some donors lacked HLA typing at each locus, the association tests relied only on the typed subset. Because the 87-base-pair reads could not distinguish some IMGT-functional V segments, including TRBV6-2 and TRBV6-3, those segments were excluded. This cohort had only TCR beta chains sequenced, and the lack of alpha or paired-chain data limited which features could be detected. A few of the identified cytomegalovirus-associated TCR beta chains were confirmed in vitro to be specific for cytomegalovirus antigens. A later analysis reported that several top co-occurrence clusters appeared linked to parvovirus B19, influenza, CMV and Epstein-Barr virus. A cluster of highly shared sequence variants was judged likely to be a technical artifact of the sequencing pipeline. In a later analysis, the rate of TCR association differed among HLA loci, with DRB1 alleles having the most associated TCRs and HLA-C alleles having the fewest. Cytomegalovirus status was reported to be diagnosed by the classifier with high specificity and sensitivity in both the original and validation cohorts. In a later genetic analysis, fewer N-insertions in productive TCRs were reported among donors in an Asian-associated ancestry cluster than the 666-donor mean. Immune exposure information for the cohort was limited to CMV serostatus. Compared with equally common non-associated chains, HLA-associated TCR beta chains in a later analysis were more clonally expanded and had lower generation probabilities. Sequencing depth was assumed to be roughly uniform across donors in the presence/absence analyses, though that assumption may not hold. When HLA alleles, especially DR and DQ, strongly co-occurred, TCR associations were difficult to assign to individual alleles. In the study, some 160 TCR beta chains were listed as associated with cytomegalovirus. Broadly in line with IMGT annotations, most TCR beta V segments showed up in productive rearrangements about 87% or about 30% of the time in an earlier analysis of several hundred of the donors. Specific HLA alleles were associated with 18,000 or so TCR beta sequences at a false discovery rate of 0.05 in a later analysis. Most TCR sequences were seen in very few donors, while some public TCRs were found in many individuals. The authors suggested that the approach could potentially be generalized to other disease states and immunological phenotypes. Because counts were too low, around 17 rarely observed V segments, including chromosome 9 orphons, were left out of the earlier analysis of 587 of the donors.

Libraries were constructed by the immunoSEQ multiplex PCR assay. For the multiplex PCR, a mixture combining 60 forward primers for TCR Vbeta segments and 13 reverse primers for TCR Jbeta segments was used. The CDR3 region of rearranged TCR beta genes was amplified from genomic DNA with a multiplex PCR assay. On the Illumina HiSeq System, the amplified TCR beta libraries were sequenced as 87-base-pair reads. The study's processing was this. A later analysis tallied 70 million to 100 million unique TCR beta chains across the 640 or so repertoires, and approximately 12 million of those chains were shared by two or more donors. Raw reads were error-corrected and collapsed into unique sequences with a nearest-neighbor algorithm that merged closely related sequences to remove PCR and sequencing errors. To assign V, D and J gene segments, CDR3 sequences were aligned to IMGT reference sequences. For a sequence to be retained, a match of at least six nucleotides to both a V gene segment and a J gene segment was required. A rearrangement counted as productive if the CDR3 had no stop codons and remained in frame with V and J, and every other rearrangement counted as non-productive. CDR3 was defined by IMGT convention, running from the second conserved V-encoded cysteine to the conserved J-encoded phenylalanine. Sequences without an unambiguous match to a single V gene segment were excluded from the earlier analysis of over 500 of the donors. In an earlier analysis of a few hundred of the donors, V segments were called functional above 56.7% productive rearrangements and were called segregating when the between-donor standard deviation exceeded 5%. A statistical classification framework was developed to diagnose cytomegalovirus status using the catalog of TCR beta chain sequences. V and J gene assignment, in a later analysis, came from comparing TCR nucleotide sequences with IMGT/GENE-DB human TR gene sequences. Using the TCRdist pipeline, a later analysis assigned CDR3 sequences along with most-parsimonious VDJ recombination scenarios. In a later analysis, every TCR beta chain was defined by the combination of its CDR3 amino acid sequence and its V-gene family, and reads without a unique V-gene family were dropped. A later analysis removed roughly 590 highly shared, low-generation-probability nucleotide sequences to deal with suspected cross-contamination and a sequencing artifact. A later analysis calculated a clonal expansion index for each public chain from normalized within-repertoire ranks of inferred template counts. In a later analysis, generation probabilities were computed using a VDJ recombination model fitted to out-of-frame rearrangements, and the results were checked against IGoR. A later analysis scored TCR-TCR, TCR-HLA and TCR-CMV co-occurrence with hypergeometric tests, applying a repertoire-size bias correction to TCR pairs. False discovery rates were estimated in a later analysis by permuting HLA or CMV assignments 20 times. In a later analysis, co-occurring TCRs were grouped using DBSCAN, with TCRdist sequence similarity added in when clustering inside HLA-allele-positive subsets. Repertoires with fewer than 30,000 or more than 120,000 public chains, plus five repertoires with anomalous nucleotide sharing, were excluded from co-occurrence clustering. Held by TCRdb, this immuneACCESS table contains in-frame sequences only and omits some clones. Under half of the omission traces to an unresolved V gene where checked; the cause of the rest is unknown. D and trimming were read from the DNA, whereas the V and J calls and clone size are those reported in that table. The sample includes around 190,000 clones, with roughly 85% observed a single time. The top ten hold roughly 0.76% of the sample.

The CDR3, from cysteine to phenylalanine, totals 14 residues. The read is trimmed to its CDR3 DNA, 42 bases read in frame from base 1. For CDR1 and CDR2, the germline V gene lists SGDLS and YYNGEE. V loses 0 bases of germline sequence and J loses 5 bases, and the interval between the two ends is 8 bases. In total, approximately 610 healthy bone marrow donors made up the cohort. All cohort members were sampled while nominally healthy, although unrecorded immune exposures were likely present. The donor tested CMV seronegative, placing the donor among the 350 or so seronegative members of the cohort. Every donor gave a peripheral blood sample, and the peripheral blood mononuclear cells from that sample were used for TCR beta sequencing. Genomic DNA was extracted from the blood cell samples with the Qiagen DNeasy Blood Extraction Kit.

This receptor was taken from a woman aged 40 to 50 in good health and CMV-seronegative. The sequence is built from TRBV9 and TRBJ2-2; TRBD2 is a weak D gene call, 5 bases matching. What was sequenced was PBMCs. The CDR3 corresponds to CASSVEWRTGELFF. The DNA sequence is given as TGTGCCAGCAGCGTAGAATGGAGGACCGGGGAGCTGTTTTTT.